This T cell receptor (beta chain) was sequenced in a study of T cell responses to AZD1222 COVID-19 vaccine. Study details: Recipients boosted at about 4 weeks or about 12 weeks are pooled.

This CDR3 comprises 15 residues. Germline values: CDR1 MDHEN, CDR2 SYDVKM. V was shortened by 2 bases and J by 3 bases, with 8 bases between the two germline ends. Sequencing used immunoSEQ multiplex PCR; TCRdb keeps in-frame clones, though not all of them. Of approximately 100,000 clones listed, approximately 91% are singletons. Broader study findings: With two AZD1222 doses given, Spike-specific TCR breadth and depth both rose. Along spike, vaccine-associated CD4 TCRs were found throughout, with dominance at 160-218 and 743-854. Scientists sampled the repertoires only once the peak T cell response had passed.

A word on this clone: What it recognizes is unknown.

The sequenced sample was peripheral blood, obtained on day 0 of AZD1222 vaccination. The V gene is TRBV28, the J gene TRBJ2-6; D not certain. This TCR was sampled from an adult in good health. CDR3 sequence: CASSLGVGGANVLTF. The CDR3 region has the DNA TGTGCCAGCAGTTTAGGGGTTGGTGGGGCCAACGTCCTGACTTTC. Based on the CDR3 plus reference TRBV28 and TRBJ2-6, the full variable domain is DVKVTQSSRYLVKRTGEKVFLECVQDMDHENMFWYRQDPGLGLRLIYFSYDVKMKEKGDIPEGYSVSREKKERFSLILESASTNQTSMYLCASSLGVGGANVLTFGAGSRLTVL.